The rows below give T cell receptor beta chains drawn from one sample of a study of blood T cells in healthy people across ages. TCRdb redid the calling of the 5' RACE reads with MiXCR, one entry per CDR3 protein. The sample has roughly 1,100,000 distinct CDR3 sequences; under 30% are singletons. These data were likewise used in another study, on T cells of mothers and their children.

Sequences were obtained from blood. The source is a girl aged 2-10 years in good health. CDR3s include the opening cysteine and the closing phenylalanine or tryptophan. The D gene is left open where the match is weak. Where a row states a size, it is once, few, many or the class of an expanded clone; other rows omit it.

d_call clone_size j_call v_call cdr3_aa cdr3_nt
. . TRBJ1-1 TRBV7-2 CASSLIGVAFF TGTGCCAGCAGCTTAATTGGGGTAGCTTTCTTT
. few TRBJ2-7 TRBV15 CATSNPTDQTYEQYF TGTGCCACCAGCAACCCAACAGACCAGACCTACGAGCAGTACTTC
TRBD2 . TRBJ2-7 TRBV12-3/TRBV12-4 CASSSGDYNYEQYF TGTGCCAGCAGTTCCGGGGACTACAACTACGAGCAGTACTTC
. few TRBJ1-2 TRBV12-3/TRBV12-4 CASGGGPSGGIFSYGYTF TGTGCCAGCGGGGGAGGACCCTCGGGCGGGATATTCAGCTATGGCTACACCTTC
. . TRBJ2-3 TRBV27 CASSLSIDGYTDTQYF TGTGCCAGTAGTTTATCGATTGATGGGTACACAGATACGCAGTATTTT
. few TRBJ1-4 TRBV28 CASSLTGTPEKLFF TGTGCCAGCAGTTTAACAGGGACCCCTGAAAAACTGTTTTTT
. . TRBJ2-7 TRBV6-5 CASSSPSLGSYEQYF TGTGCCAGCAGTTCCCCCTCACTGGGATCCTACGAGCAGTACTTC
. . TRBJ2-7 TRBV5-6 CASSLGRRGYEQYF TGTGCCAGCAGCTTGGGTCGGAGGGGCTACGAGCAGTACTTC
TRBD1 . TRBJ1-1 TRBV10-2 CASSPDRGWEAFF TGCGCCAGCAGTCCGGACAGGGGCTGGGAAGCTTTCTTT
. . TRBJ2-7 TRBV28 CASSLAFYEQYF TGTGCCAGCAGTTTGGCCTTTTACGAGCAGTACTTC
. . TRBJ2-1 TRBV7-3 CASSRQLAYYNEQFF TGTGCCAGCAGCCGACAACTAGCATACTACAATGAGCAGTTCTTC
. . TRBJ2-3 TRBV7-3 CASSLMGIWTDTQYF TGTGCCAGCAGCTTAATGGGGATTTGGACAGATACGCAGTATTTT
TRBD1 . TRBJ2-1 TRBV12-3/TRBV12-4 CASRPSDRGAYNEQFF TGTGCCAGCAGACCCAGCGACAGGGGCGCTTACAATGAGCAGTTCTTC
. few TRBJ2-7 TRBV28 CASSRPITYEQYF TGTGCCAGCAGCCGACCGATTACCTACGAGCAGTACTTC
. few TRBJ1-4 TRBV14 CASSQGQLLPEKLFF TGTGCCAGCAGCCAAGGGCAACTATTACCGGAAAAACTGTTTTTT
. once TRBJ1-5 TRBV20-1 CSARPLSNQPQHF TGCAGTGCTAGACCGCTGAGCAATCAGCCCCAGCATTTT
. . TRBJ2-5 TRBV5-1 CASSLAPPQETQYF TGCGCCAGCAGCTTGGCACCCCCCCAAGAGACCCAGTACTTC
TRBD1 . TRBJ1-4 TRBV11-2 CASSTTGGAFNANEKLFF TGTGCCAGCAGCACGACAGGGGGCGCGTTTAACGCTAATGAAAAACTGTTTTTT
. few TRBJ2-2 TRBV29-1 CSGAEGNTGELFF TGCAGCGGAGCGGAGGGGAACACCGGGGAGCTGTTTTTT
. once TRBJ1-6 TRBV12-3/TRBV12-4 CASQGRGPYSPLHF TGTGCCTCCCAGGGGCGGGGTCCCTATTCACCCCTCCACTTT
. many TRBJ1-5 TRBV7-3 CASSSRGGQPQHF TGTGCCAGCAGCTCCCGCGGTGGTCAGCCCCAGCATTTT